The present TCR beta chain was sequenced within a study of cytomegalovirus exposure and HLA in healthy donors (dated by TCRdb to 2016 to 2017). As for the study more broadly: The roughly 670 repertoires of the first cohort and the roughly 120 validation repertoires were produced on the same platform, according to a later analysis. The study aimed to test whether cataloging public T cell receptors could reveal signatures of past pathogen exposure. Besides the first cohort of more than 650 subjects, a separate validation cohort made up of over 100 different subjects was used. High-throughput TCR immunosequencing, statistical association of individual TCRs with disease status, and machine learning were combined to predict cytomegalovirus infection status. What the research found in general, with its limitations: The study gave a list of about 170 TCR beta chains associated with cytomegalovirus. The validation cohort had no HLA typing available for a later analysis, so co-occurrence within that cohort was assessed over all 130 or so repertoires. It was suggested by the authors that the approach could potentially be generalized to other disease states and immunological phenotypes. The classifier was reported to diagnose cytomegalovirus status with high specificity and sensitivity in both the original and validation cohorts. Across donors, most TCR sequences were observed very rarely, whereas some public TCRs were present in many individuals. In a later analysis, TCRs clustered in the first cohort were found to also tend to co-occur in the approximately 120 validation repertoires, with 94% of cluster scores above 0. In vitro tests confirmed that a few of the cytomegalovirus-associated TCR beta chains recognize cytomegalovirus antigens.

Separate from the roughly 700-subject first cohort, the validation cohort of roughly 130 subjects was the group to which the donors belonged. The library was made by the immunoSEQ multiplex PCR assay. The source study handled its data this way. A statistical classification framework was built for diagnosing cytomegalovirus status from the catalog of TCR beta chain sequences. Sourced from immuneACCESS, this table was stored by TCRdb with only in-frame sequences that have V and J called. A share of the clones is absent; for the studies checked, an unresolved V gene accounts for under half, and the remainder has no known explanation. V and J calls and clone size come straight from that table; D and trimming were deduced from the DNA. Across this sample there are approximately 97,000 clones, with under 95% seen only once. The ten largest clonotypes hold 1.1% of the sample. This clone was counted a single time. No antigen is known for it. No base-level quality is on record; no much larger clone is a single base apart.

What was sequenced was PBMCs. The sequence came from a woman in her 30s in good health and CMV-seropositive.

The CDR3: CASSQGGTGMTGELFF. The bases are TGCGCCAGCAGCCAAGGCGGGACAGGGATGACCGGGGAGCTGTTTTTT. The rearranged chain carries TRBV4-3 and TRBJ2-2; a stretch of 9 junction bases matches TRBD1. Trimming takes 1 base off V and 5 bases off J; junction bases not matched to a gene: 5. The CDR3 covers 16 residues, taking in both the cysteine and the phenylalanine. The entry retains the CDR3 DNA only, 48 bases that are in frame from base 1. CDR1 LGHNA and CDR2 YSLEER are derived from the germline V gene.